The T cell receptor (beta chain) under discussion was sequenced for a study of T cell repertoires in cytomegalovirus infection (dated by TCRdb to about 2019). Turning to the overall study: Recently identified HLA-C-restricted CMV epitopes, whose presentation resists viral immunomodulation, were targeted by peptide stimulations together with well-studied HLA-B-restricted epitopes. Donor HLA type was relevant to the analysis, as public TCR beta signatures indicated carriage of CMV infection together with the matching HLA type.

The CDR3 covers 12 residues, taking in both the cysteine and the phenylalanine. Just CDR3 DNA is preserved here, 36 bases in frame from base 1. CDR1 and CDR2 are read off the germline V gene as SQVTM and ANQGSEA. V is cut by 2 bases and J by 4 bases, and the space between the germline ends is 6 bases. What the treatment or condition label conveys for this sample: in vitro stimulation with specific CMV peptide epitopes to enrich CMV-specific T cells. Sequencing was carried out with an Illumina HiSeq 1500. TCRdb applied fastp at Q25 and MiXCR to the public reads, then kept only in-frame beta chains. Rows are combined by CDR3 protein, so each entry shows the most common genes and DNA. Within this sample are 300,000 to 400,000 distinct CDR3 sequences, with almost 30% of them counted one time only. 20% of the sample rests with the top ten. With respect to this clonotype: Which antigen it targets is not known. No base quality information exists; no much larger clone differs at one position.

General findings and caveats noted by the study authors: The ex vivo response was dominated by HLA-C-restricted CMV-specific TCR beta clonotypes, which also provided the single most frequent clonotype in two of eight donors. Carriers of CMV infection plus the relevant HLA type were discriminated by the cumulative frequency of public TCR beta family members in the study cohort and in an independent approximately 350-donor cohort.

The rearranged chain carries TRBV29-1 and TRBJ2-1; the D gene assignment is ambiguous. The origin of this receptor is a human donor in good health (CMV status not recorded). Some clones in this sample may be carry-over from other donors' samples. The starting material was cultured PBMCs, obtained from culture after CMV antigen stimulation. The CDR3 amino acid sequence is: CSVELTYNEQFF. The base sequence is TGCAGCGTTGAACTTACGTACAATGAGCAGTTCTTC.